This record covers a single T cell receptor beta chain. The target antigen is unknown. This record belongs to a study of shared clonotypes between healthy human individuals. Findings and limits, study-wide: Four donors held about 5% of naive CD4 clonotypes in common.

The germline gives CDR1 KGHSH, CDR2 LQKENI. Trimming left V 0 bases short and J 2 bases short, with 5 bases between. The CDR3 loop spans 13 amino acids. Method: immunoSEQ multiplex PCR; TCRdb's copy keeps in-frame clones and lacks some. The sample has 300,000 or so clones, less than 85% seen once. The sequence was obtained from a man aged 30-40 years in good health. The chain recombines TRBV18 with TRBJ2-7; no reliable D call. The sample taken for sequencing was memory CD4+ T cells sorted from blood. Subset given: CD45RA-negative fraction. CDR3 amino acids: CASSPPSTYEQYF. In DNA form, the CDR3 reads TGTGCCAGCTCACCACCCAGTACCTACGAGCAGTACTTC.